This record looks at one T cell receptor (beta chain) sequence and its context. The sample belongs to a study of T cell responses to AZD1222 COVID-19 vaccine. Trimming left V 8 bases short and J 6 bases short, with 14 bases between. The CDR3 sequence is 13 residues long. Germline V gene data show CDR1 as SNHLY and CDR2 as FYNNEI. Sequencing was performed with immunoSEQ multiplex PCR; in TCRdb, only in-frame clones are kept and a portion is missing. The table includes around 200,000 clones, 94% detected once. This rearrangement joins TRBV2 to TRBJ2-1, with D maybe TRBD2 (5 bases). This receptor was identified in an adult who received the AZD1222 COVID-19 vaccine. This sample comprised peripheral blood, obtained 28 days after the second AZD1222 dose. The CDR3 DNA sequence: TGTGCCAGCGAGGGTGGGTTGGGCAATGAGCAGTTCTTC. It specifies CASEGGLGNEQFF. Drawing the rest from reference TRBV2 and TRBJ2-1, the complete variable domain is EPEVTQTPSHQVTQMGQEVILRCVPISNHLYFYWYRQILGQKVEFLVSFYNNEISEKSEIFDDQFSVERPDGSNFTLKIRSTKLEDSAMYFCASEGGLGNEQFFGPGTRLTVL.